This is a list of T cell receptor beta chains from one sample in a study of PD-L1 blockade in urothelial cancer. The method was immunoSEQ multiplex PCR; TCRdb's version includes in-frame clones alone and lacks a portion of them. Counted here are around 80,000 clones, approximately 86% occurring once; the ten biggest clones make up approximately 6%. Source: PBMCs, taken around atezolizumab (anti-PD-L1) treatment. These receptors were taken from a woman aged 70-85 years with urothelial cancer. Both conserved end residues are part of each CDR3. The D gene is left open where the match is weak. Expanded clones are given a class, and other clones once, few, many or no size at all.

length: 14
D: TRBD1
J: TRBJ2-1
V: TRBV18
size: NA
DNA: TGTGCCAGCTCACCGGGACAGGGTCGGGATGAGCAGTTCTTC
CDR3: CASSPGQGRDEQFF

length: 15
D: TRBD1
J: TRBJ2-5
V: TRBV5-1
size: once
DNA: TGCGCCAGCAGCTTGAGCAGGGGGAAGGGGGAGACCCAGTACTTC
CDR3: CASSLSRGKGETQYF

length: 12
D: TRBD1
J: TRBJ1-1
V: TRBV10-3
size: NA
DNA: TGTGCCATCAGTGGGGACAGGCTAGAAGCTTTCTTT
CDR3: CAISGDRLEAFF

length: 16
D: TRBD1
J: TRBJ2-3
V: TRBV6-1
size: NA
DNA: TGTGCCAGCAGTGAAAAACCCGGGACAGGCACAGATACGCAGTATTTT
CDR3: CASSEKPGTGTDTQYF

length: 13
D: NA
J: TRBJ1-1
V: TRBV5-6
size: NA
DNA: TGTGCCAGCAGCTCCCCAGGGCCCACTGAAGCTTTCTTT
CDR3: CASSSPGPTEAFF

length: 14
D: NA
J: TRBJ1-1
V: TRBV7-6
size: NA
DNA: TGTGCCAGCAGCTCAGAGGAAACCAACACTGAAGCTTTCTTT
CDR3: CASSSEETNTEAFF

length: 18
D: TRBD2
J: TRBJ2-5
V: TRBV5-1
size: NA
DNA: TGCGCCAGCAGCTTGGCAATGACCACTAGCGGGGGGTTTGAGACCCAGTACTTC
CDR3: CASSLAMTTSGGFETQYF

length: 14
D: TRBD1
J: TRBJ2-5
V: TRBV5-1
size: NA
DNA: TGCGCCAGCAGCTGGAACACAGGGGAGGAGACCCAGTACTTC
CDR3: CASSWNTGEETQYF

length: 16
D: NA
J: TRBJ1-2
V: TRBV7-8
size: NA
DNA: TGTGCCAGCAGCTTAATGGAGGAAGGCCTTAACTATGGCTACACCTTC
CDR3: CASSLMEEGLNYGYTF

length: 14
D: TRBD2
J: TRBJ2-3
V: TRBV7-2
size: NA
DNA: TGTGCCAGCAGCTCGACAAGTAGCGGGAACACGCAGTATTTT
CDR3: CASSSTSSGNTQYF

length: 14
D: NA
J: TRBJ1-2
V: TRBV6-6
size: NA
DNA: TGTGCCAGCAGTTACTCGAAGGGGGTCTATGGCTACACCTTC
CDR3: CASSYSKGVYGYTF

length: 15
D: TRBD1
J: TRBJ1-6
V: TRBV7-2
size: NA
DNA: TGTGCCAGCAGCTTATGGACAGGGGAAAATTCACCCCTCCACTTT
CDR3: CASSLWTGENSPLHF

length: 14
D: NA
J: TRBJ2-2
V: TRBV9
size: NA
DNA: TGTGCCAGCAGCGCAGACAGATACACCGGGGAGCTGTTTTTT
CDR3: CASSADRYTGELFF

length: 15
D: TRBD1
J: TRBJ2-7
V: TRBV11-2
size: NA
DNA: TGTGCCAGCAGCCGTTCAGGACAGGGGAATCACGAGCAGTACTTC
CDR3: CASSRSGQGNHEQYF

length: 16
D: TRBD2
J: TRBJ2-2
V: TRBV14
size: NA
DNA: TGTGCCAGCAGCTACAGCGGGAGTTTTGGCGCCGGGGAGCTGTTTTTT
CDR3: CASSYSGSFGAGELFF

length: 18
D: TRBD2
J: TRBJ2-7
V: TRBV23-1
size: NA
DNA: TGCGCCAGCAGACTATCAATCGTTAGCGGGAGAAAGGCCTACGAGCAGTACTTC
CDR3: CASRLSIVSGRKAYEQYF

length: 16
D: TRBD2
J: TRBJ2-3
V: TRBV4-2
size: few
DNA: TGTGCCAGCAGCCAGACGGGACTAGCGGCCACAGATACGCAGTATTTT
CDR3: CASSQTGLAATDTQYF

length: 16
D: TRBD2
J: TRBJ2-7
V: TRBV18
size: NA
DNA: TGTGCCAGCTCACCCCCTGGGCTAGCGGGGGTCTACGAGCAGTACTTC
CDR3: CASSPPGLAGVYEQYF